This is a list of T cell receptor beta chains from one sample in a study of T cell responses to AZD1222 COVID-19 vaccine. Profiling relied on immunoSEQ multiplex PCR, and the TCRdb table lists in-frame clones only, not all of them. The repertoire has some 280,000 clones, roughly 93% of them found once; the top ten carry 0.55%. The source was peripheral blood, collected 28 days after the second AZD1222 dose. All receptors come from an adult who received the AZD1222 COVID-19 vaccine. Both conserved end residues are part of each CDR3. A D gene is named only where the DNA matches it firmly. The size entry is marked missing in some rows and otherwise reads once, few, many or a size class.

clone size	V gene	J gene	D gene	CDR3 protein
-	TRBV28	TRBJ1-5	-	CASSLPTRNQPQHF
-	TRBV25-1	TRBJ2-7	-	CASCKRRLIYEQYF
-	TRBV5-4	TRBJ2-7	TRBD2	CASSLAGAPFEQYF
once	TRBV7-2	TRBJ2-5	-	CASSPAGLQETQYF
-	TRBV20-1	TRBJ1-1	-	CSARGGSGAFF
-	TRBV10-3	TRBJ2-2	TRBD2	CAISALAETSGELFF
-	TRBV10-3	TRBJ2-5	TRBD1	CATASTGKETQYF
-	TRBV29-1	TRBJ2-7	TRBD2	CSSLSGRANEQYF
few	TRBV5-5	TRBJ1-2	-	CASSLAGNYGYTF
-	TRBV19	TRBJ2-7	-	CASRETGLLGEQYF
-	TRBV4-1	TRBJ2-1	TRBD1	CASSQSAPGQGHNEQFF
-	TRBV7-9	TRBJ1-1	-	CASSWRGGTTEAFF
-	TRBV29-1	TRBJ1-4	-	CSVGGGTNEKLFF
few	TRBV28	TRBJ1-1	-	CASSGNKNTEAFF
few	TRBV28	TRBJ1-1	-	CASSPARGEAFF
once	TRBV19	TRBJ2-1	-	CASGAQMSNEQFF
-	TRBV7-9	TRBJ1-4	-	CASSLATTATNEKLFF
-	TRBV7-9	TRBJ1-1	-	CASNGQMNTEAFF
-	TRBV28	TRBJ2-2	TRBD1	CASSTTGQGSPGELFF
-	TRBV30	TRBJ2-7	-	CAWSVQAPYEQYF
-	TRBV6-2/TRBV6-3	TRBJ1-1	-	CASSYSQRNPMNTEAFF
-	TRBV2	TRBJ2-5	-	CASGELAGGETQYF
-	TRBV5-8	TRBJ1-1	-	CASSFYQGMNTEAFF
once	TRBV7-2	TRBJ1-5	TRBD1	CASSSRQGGNQPQHF
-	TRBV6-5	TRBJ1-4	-	CASSSEGEKLFF
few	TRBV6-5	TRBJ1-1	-	CAALSVGTEAFF
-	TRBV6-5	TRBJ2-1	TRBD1	CASSYRTGGLNEQFF
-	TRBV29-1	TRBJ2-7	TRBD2	CSVDAGGASYEQYF
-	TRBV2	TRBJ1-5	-	CASSVEVKQPQHF
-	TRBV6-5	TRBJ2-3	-	CASTYPGTDTQYF
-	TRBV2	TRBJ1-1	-	CASTKEEQRTTEAFF
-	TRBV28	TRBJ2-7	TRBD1	CANPGQGYEQYF
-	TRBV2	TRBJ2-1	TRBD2	CASSDEGLAASEQFF
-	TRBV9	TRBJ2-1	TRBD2	CASSVGLAGGRLQNEQFF
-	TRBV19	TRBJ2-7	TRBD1	CASSSRDRGQEQYF
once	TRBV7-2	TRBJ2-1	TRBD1	CASSLGQGGHNEQFF
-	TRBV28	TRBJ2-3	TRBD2	CASSRPGLAGGGYTDTQYF
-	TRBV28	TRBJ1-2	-	CASRSGVGYTF
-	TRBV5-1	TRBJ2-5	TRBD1	CASSLGGTGEETQYF
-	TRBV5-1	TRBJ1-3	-	CASSAGLGNTIYF
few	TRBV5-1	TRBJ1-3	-	CASRGQGRNTIYF
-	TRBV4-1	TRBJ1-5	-	CASSQDKGYGNQPQHF
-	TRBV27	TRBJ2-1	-	CASNVLAVKYNEQFF
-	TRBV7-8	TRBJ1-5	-	CASSPTAGRVNQPQHF
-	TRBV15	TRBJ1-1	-	CATSREWGYTEAFF
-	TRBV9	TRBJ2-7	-	CASSVDPSIYEQYF
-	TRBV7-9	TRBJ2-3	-	CASSFGSARADTQYF
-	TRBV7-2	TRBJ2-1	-	CASSLYQHLSYNEQFF
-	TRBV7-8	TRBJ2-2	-	CASSLTTGDVGELFF
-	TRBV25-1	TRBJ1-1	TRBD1	CASRETGVGTEAFF
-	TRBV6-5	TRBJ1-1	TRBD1	CAANDRGLGDTEAFF
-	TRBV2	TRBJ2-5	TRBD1	CASREQGQTSETQYF
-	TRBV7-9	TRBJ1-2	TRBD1	CASSFTGADNYGYTF
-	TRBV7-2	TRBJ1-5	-	CASSPQGLYQPQHF